The 24 T cell receptor beta chains presented below share a single source sample, sequenced in a study of OX40 agonist ivuxolimab in advanced cancers. Sequenced by immunoSEQ multiplex PCR; TCRdb stores in-frame clones only, minus some. The sample gives 87,000 or so clones, just under 90% of which show up once; around 1.5% is in the top ten. Source: CD4+ or CD8+ T cells sorted from blood, taken in a trial of the OX40 agonist ivuxolimab. The receptors were gathered from an adult with an advanced solid tumor such as melanoma, head and neck, liver or kidney cancer.

This clone appeared once. The chain recombines TRBV5-1 with TRBJ2-7, with D perhaps matching TRBD2 (5 bases). The germline V gene has CDR1 SGHRS and CDR2 YFSETQ. V was shortened by 0 bases and J by 1 base, with 11 bases between the two germline ends. This CDR3 is built from 15 residues. As DNA, the CDR3 is TGCGCCAGCAGCTTGGGGGCTAGCAGTTCCTACGAGCAGTACTTC. It specifies CASSLGASSSYEQYF. The full variable domain, completed using reference TRBV5-1 and TRBJ2-7, is KAGVTQTPRYLIKTRGQQVTLSCSPISGHRSVSWYQQTPGQGLQFLFEYFSETQRNKGNFPGRFSGRQFSNSRSEMNVSTLELGDSALYLCASSLGASSSYEQYFGPGTRLTVT.

The chain employs TRBV18 and TRBJ2-7; D is tentatively TRBD1 or TRBD2 (5 bases each). V lost 3 bases, J lost 0 bases, and 12 bases lay in between. Germline values: CDR1 KGHSH, CDR2 LQKENI. The CDR3 extends over 15 amino acids. CDR3 sequence: CASSPPEGNSYEQYF. DNA of the CDR3: TGTGCCAGCTCACCCCCTGAGGGGAACTCCTACGAGCAGTACTTC.

The J gene is TRBJ1-1, the V gene TRBV9; 11 bases fit TRBD1. Looked up from germline, CDR1 is SGDLS and CDR2 is YYNGEE. Trimming took 3 bases from V and 1 from J; bases not matched to a gene: 17. This CDR3 is 20 amino acids long. The CDR3 DNA reads as TGTGCCAGCAGCGCGTCCACCTCACCGGGACAGGGGGATTGGAACACTGAAGCTTTCTTT. Translation gives CASSASTSPGQGDWNTEAFF.

The chain links TRBV19 to TRBJ2-1; 7 nucleotides agree with TRBD2. The junction had 6 bases not matched to a gene; V was cut back by 9 bases and J by 1 base. The CDR3 is 14 residues long. Germline CDR1 reads LNHDA; CDR2 reads SQIVND (reference sequence). The CDR3 reads CASRDGGSYNEQFF. The CDR3 nucleotides read TGTGCCAGCCGAGACGGGGGGTCCTACAATGAGCAGTTCTTC.

This clone showed up just once. This sequence joins TRBV27 and TRBJ2-6; 12 positions agree with TRBD2. The CDR3 sequence is 20 residues long. The J segment lost 2 bases and the V segment lost 5 bases, leaving 13 bases of the junction unmatched. Germline lookup yields CDR1 MNHEY and CDR2 SMNVEV (reference sequence). For the CDR3, the DNA is TGTGCCAGCAGTCCCATCCACCTCCTAGCGGGAGGGCCTGGGGCCAACGTCCTGACTTTC. It yields the protein CASSPIHLLAGGPGANVLTF.

This rearrangement joins TRBV10-2 to TRBJ2-1; D is unclear. There are 15 residues in the CDR3. V was trimmed by 5 bases and J by 6 bases, leaving 17 bases between them. Per germline, CDR1 WSHSY and CDR2 SAAADI. The CDR3 DNA reads as TGCGCCAGCAGTTCCTTCCCCCAGCTACTCAATGAGCAGTTCTTC. Translation gives CASSSFPQLLNEQFF.

The chain couples TRBV6-4 to TRBJ1-6, with D uncertain. The germline CDR1 and CDR2 sequences are MRHNA and SNTAGT. The CDR3 spans 16 residues. Between the trimmed V and J ends, which lost 0 bases and 6 bases, there was a span of 12 bases. The CDR3 region has the DNA TGTGCCAGCAGTGACTCGGGTACCGGCGGTAATTCACCCCTCCACTTT. Translated: CASSDSGTGGNSPLHF.

This clone appeared a few times. The rearrangement uses TRBV5-1 and TRBJ2-2, with a tentative D call TRBD2 (5 bases). Germline values: CDR1 SGHRS, CDR2 YFSETQ. Trimming took 1 base from V and 7 from J, leaving 14 bases between them. The CDR3 length is 15 residues. CDR3: CASSLNSGLNGELFF. The CDR3 DNA follows: TGCGCCAGCAGCTTGAATTCAGGACTTAACGGGGAGCTGTTTTTT.

The genes are TRBV9 and TRBJ1-1; TRBD1 aligns across 9 bases. Germline CDR1 reads SGDLS; CDR2 reads YYNGEE. The CDR3 covers 17 residues. The junction had 6 bases not matched to a gene; V was cut back by 0 bases and J by 0 bases. CDR3 DNA: TGTGCCAGCAGCGTAGTAGGGGGGACAGGGTTGAACACTGAAGCTTTCTTT. This translates into CASSVVGGTGLNTEAFF.

The chain employs TRBV5-4 and TRBJ2-1; the match to TRBD1 covers 7 bases. The CDR3 has 15 amino acids. V lost 3 bases and J lost 0; bases outside the gene matches: 3. Germline-derived CDR1 and CDR2 are SGHNT and YYREEE (reference sequence). This CDR3 is CASSWDSISYNEQFF. The CDR3 nucleotides are TGTGCCAGCAGCTGGGACAGCATCTCCTACAATGAGCAGTTCTTC.

This rearrangement joins TRBV5-8 to TRBJ2-7; no definite D call. Trimming stripped 0 bases from V and 7 bases from J, with 11 bases between. CDR3 length: 13 residues. CDR1 is SGHTS and CDR2 is YDEGEE in the germline V gene. The CDR3, as DNA: TGTGCCAGCAGCTTGGCCGGGCTATCTGAGCAGTACTTC. It is translated as CASSLAGLSEQYF.

J is TRBJ2-2 and V is TRBV4-2; perhaps D is TRBD1 or TRBD2 (5 bases each). The CDR3 length is 14 residues. Trimming took off 0 bases at V and 7 bases at J, with 9 bases between the two ends. The germline CDR1 and CDR2 sequences are LGHNA and YNFKEQ. This chain's CDR3 is CASSQERGIGELFF. CDR3 in DNA: TGTGCCAGCAGCCAAGAGAGGGGAATCGGGGAGCTGTTTTTT.

The rearrangement links TRBV28 to TRBJ1-4; 8 nucleotides agree with TRBD1. The CDR3 totals 14 residues. The junction had 6 bases not matched to a gene; V was cut back by 5 bases and J by 7 bases. CDR1 and CDR2 (germline): MDHEN, SYDVKM. CDR3 sequence reads: CASSRGQGGEKLFF. The DNA of the CDR3 is TGTGCCAGCAGTAGAGGACAGGGCGGTGAAAAACTGTTTTTT.

CDR3: CASSLRGAGFSFTDTQYF. The CDR3 DNA follows: TGTGCCAGCAGCTTAAGAGGGGCGGGGTTTTCGTTCACAGATACGCAGTATTTT. The chain is built from TRBV7-3 and TRBJ2-3; possible D gene TRBD2, 6 bases. Germline lookup yields CDR1 SGHTA and CDR2 FQGTGA. The V end was cut by 1 base, the J end by 2 bases, with 19 bases between. The CDR3 spans 18 residues.

In nucleotides, the CDR3 is TGTGCCAGCAGTAGGGACAGGGGGAATCATGGCTACACCTTC. Amino acid sequence: CASSRDRGNHGYTF. V usage is TRBV6-5 and J usage is TRBJ1-2; 11 bases line up with TRBD1. The V gene end was trimmed by 5 bases and the J gene end by 6 bases; junction bases not matched to a gene: 5. The CDR3 runs to 14 residues. CDR1 is MNHEY, CDR2 SVGAGI, per germline.

V gene TRBV29-1 combines with J gene TRBJ2-5, with D uncertain. With 6 bases removed from V and 5 bases from J, the gap between germline ends came to 7 bases. Germline values: CDR1 SQVTM, CDR2 ANQGSEA. The CDR3 extends over 10 amino acids. Here the CDR3 reads CSVPLETQYF. The CDR3 DNA is TGCAGCGTGCCTTTGGAGACCCAGTACTTC. Full variable domain (missing parts from reference TRBV29-1 and TRBJ2-5): SAVISQKPSRDICQRGTSLTIQCQVDSQVTMMFWYRQQPGQSLTLIATANQGSEATYESGFVIDKFPISRPNLTFSTLTVSNMSPEDSSIYLCSVPLETQYFGPGTRLLVL.

The V call is TRBV15, the J call TRBJ1-4, with 7 bases matching TRBD1. Germline CDR1 LNHNV, CDR2 YYDKDF (reference sequence). V lost 11 bases to trimming and J lost 6 bases; unmatched junction nucleotides: 15. The CDR3 spans 15 residues. CDR3 sequence reads: CAAQGRGFFDEKLFF. The DNA of the CDR3 is TGTGCCGCACAGGGGAGGGGGTTTTTTGATGAAAAACTGTTTTTT. Looking up the rest from reference TRBV15 and TRBJ1-4 gives the full variable domain: DAMVIQNPRYQVTQFGKPVTLSCSQTLNHNVMYWYQQKSSQAPKLLFHYYDKDFNNEADTPDNFQSRRPNTSFCFLDIRSPGLGDTAMYLCAAQGRGFFDEKLFFGSGTQLSVL.

The rearrangement uses TRBV19 and TRBJ1-4, with D maybe TRBD1 (6 bases). This CDR3 has 15 residues. Germline lookup yields CDR1 LNHDA and CDR2 SQIVND (reference sequence). V was trimmed by 3 bases and J by 7 bases, leaving 15 bases between them. The CDR3 nucleotides are TGTGCCAGTAGTATCGGTGGGGGCTGGAGTGAAAAACTGTTTTTT. Its translation is CASSIGGGWSEKLFF.

CDR3 sequence: CASSELAGGPDNEQFF. DNA for the CDR3: TGTGCCAGCAGCGAGCTAGCGGGAGGGCCCGACAATGAGCAGTTCTTC. This rearrangement joins TRBV11-2 to TRBJ2-1; the match to TRBD2 covers 12 bases. The V gene end was trimmed by 5 bases and the J gene end by 5 bases; junction bases not matched to a gene: 7. Germline lookup yields CDR1 SGHAT and CDR2 FQNNGV. This CDR3 has 16 amino acids.

This chain links TRBV6-4 with TRBJ2-3; TRBD2 matches at 12 bases. Trimming at V came to 5 bases and at J to 2 bases, leaving 5 bases not matched to a gene. Germline values: CDR1 MRHNA, CDR2 SNTAGT. This CDR3 has 16 amino acids. CDR3 bases: TGTGCCAGCAGTCAACTAGCGGGGGGTTCCACAGATACGCAGTATTTT. Amino acids: CASSQLAGGSTDTQYF.

The genes are TRBV11-2 and TRBJ2-7; D tentatively reads TRBD1 or TRBD2 (5 bases each). The germline V and J ends were trimmed by 1 base and 5 bases, with 18 bases remaining between them. The CDR3 totals 16 residues. From germline, CDR1 is SGHAT and CDR2 FQNNGV. The DNA for the CDR3 is TGTGCCAGCAGCTTAGTCATAGGGATCGGGACGGACGAGCAGTACTTC. This codes for CASSLVIGIGTDEQYF.

V and J are TRBV25-1 and TRBJ2-1, with 13 bases matching TRBD2. J was trimmed by 8 bases and V by 6 bases; bases with no gene match: 13. The CDR3 has 17 amino acids. The V gene's germline CDR1 is MGHDK and CDR2 SYGVNS. The CDR3 sequence: CASRGDLGLAGVHEQFF. The CDR3, as DNA: TGTGCCAGCAGGGGAGACCTAGGACTAGCGGGGGTGCATGAGCAGTTCTTC.

This chain uses TRBV5-1 with TRBJ2-5, with 9 bases that match TRBD1. The J call may be incorrect, as the DNA end agrees better with TRBJ2-7. This CDR3 spans 13 amino acids. Germline lookup yields CDR1 SGHRS and CDR2 YFSETQ. This CDR3 reads CASSRDRVDEQYF. DNA of the CDR3: TGCGCCAGCAGCCGGGACAGGGTCGACGAGCAGTACTTC.

The chain is built from TRBV7-2 and TRBJ1-6, with 12 bases identical to TRBD1. Trimming removed 3 bases from V and 9 bases from J; junction bases left unmatched: 6. The CDR3 totals 16 residues. Germline V gene lookup returns CDR1 SGHTA and CDR2 FQGNSA. The CDR3 DNA sequence: TGTGCCAGCAGCTTGGGACAGGGGGCTTGGGGTTCACCCCTCCACTTT. It translates to CASSLGQGAWGSPLHF.